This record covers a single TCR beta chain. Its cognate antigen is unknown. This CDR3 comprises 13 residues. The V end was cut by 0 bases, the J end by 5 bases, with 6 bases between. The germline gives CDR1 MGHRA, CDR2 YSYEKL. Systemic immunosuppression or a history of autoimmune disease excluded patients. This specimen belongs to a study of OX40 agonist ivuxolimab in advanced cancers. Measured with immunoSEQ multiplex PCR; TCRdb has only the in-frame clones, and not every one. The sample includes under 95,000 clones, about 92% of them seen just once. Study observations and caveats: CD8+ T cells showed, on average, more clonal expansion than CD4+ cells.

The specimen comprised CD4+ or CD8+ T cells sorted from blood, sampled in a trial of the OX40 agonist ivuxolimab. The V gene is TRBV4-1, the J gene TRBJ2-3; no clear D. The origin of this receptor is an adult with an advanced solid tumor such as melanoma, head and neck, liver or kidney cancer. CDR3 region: CASSQEGVDTQYF. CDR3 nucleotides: TGCGCCAGCAGCCAAGAAGGTGTAGATACGCAGTATTTT.